The sequence of this T cell receptor beta chain was determined in a study of response to subunit inactivated influenza vaccine. Overall study results and limits: Authors suggested each seasonal flu vaccination may recruit only limited numbers of new T cells.

This clonotype came up a few times. Its antigen is not known. TCRdb re-called the RT-PCR reads through MiXCR, storing one row per CDR3 protein. The table records roughly 630,000 distinct CDR3 sequences, 12% to 15% of them present only once. Germline CDR1 is MGHDK and CDR2 is SYGVNS. V was pared by 6 bases and J by 3 bases, with 8 bases of the junction left unmatched. This CDR3 has 15 residues. The TCR comes from a middle-aged man who received an inactivated influenza vaccine. The J gene is TRBJ2-5, the V gene TRBV25-1, with 9 positions matching TRBD1. The starting material was PBMCs from blood, obtained less than 15 days before vaccination. The CDR3, as DNA: TGTGCCAGCAGCGGTTGGGACAGGGAAAAAGAGACCCAGTACTTC. It is translated as CASSGWDREKETQYF.